One sample yielded the 20 T cell receptor beta chains listed below, sequenced in a study of T-cell reconstitution after alpha-beta-depleted transplantation in children. Unique molecular identifiers were incorporated during preparation of the TCRbeta library. Using its own MiXCR run on the PCR reads, TCRdb lists one record per CDR3 protein. This sample has approximately 8,700 distinct CDR3 sequences, with about 15% found just once. The sample consisted of PBMCs, mostly from graft donor cells, taken 60 days after TCRalphabeta/CD19-depleted stem cell transplant. These TCRs come from a male patient younger than 18 who had a stem cell transplant for acute lymphoblastic leukemia, so the T cells may come from the graft donor.

This clonotype has ten or more counts. The gene calls are TRBV5-1 and TRBJ2-1, with TRBD2 matching over 10 bases. This CDR3 is built from 16 residues. V was clipped by 4 bases and J by 8 bases; unmatched bases: 12. Germline assignment: CDR1 SGHRS and CDR2 YFSETQ. CDR3 residues: CASSRGSGRSVYEQFF. The CDR3, as DNA: TGCGCCAGCAGCAGGGGTAGCGGGAGGAGTGTCTATGAGCAGTTCTTC.

The table lists this clonotype with many counts. The V gene is TRBV7-9, the J gene TRBJ2-7, with D unclear. CDR1 is SEHNR, CDR2 FQNEAQ, per germline (reference sequence). V lost 1 base, J lost 7 bases, and 11 bases lay in between. This CDR3 is 13 amino acids long. This CDR3 reads CASSLDVVGEQYF. For the CDR3, the DNA is TGTGCCAGCAGCTTAGATGTAGTGGGGGAGCAGTACTTC.

About this clonotype: This may be a read error, as it is one base from a much larger clone. The V and J genes are TRBV7-2 and TRBJ2-2; 8 bases align to TRBD1. Looked up from germline, CDR1 is SGHTA and CDR2 is FQGNSA. The CDR3 is made up of 15 amino acids. V lost 5 bases, J lost 6 bases, and 8 bases stayed unmatched. This CDR3 reads CASSEKDRVSGELFF. The CDR3 region has the DNA TGTGCCAGCAGCGAAAAGGACAGGGTTTCCGGGGAGCTGTTTTTT.

This clonotype is medium-sized (0.01 to 0.1%). This chain connects TRBV5-1 to TRBJ1-6, with D perhaps TRBD1 (5 bases). Germline loops: CDR1 SGHRS, CDR2 YFSETQ. The CDR3 is 17 amino acids. Trimming pared 7 bases from V and 0 bases from J, leaving 17 bases between. Here the CDR3 reads CASRGTEGSSYNSPLHF. The CDR3 region has the DNA TGCGCCAGCCGGGGGACGGAAGGGAGCTCCTATAATTCACCCCTCCACTTT.

This clonotype occurred many times. The chain recombines TRBV27 with TRBJ2-7; D gene ambiguous. This CDR3 is built from 13 residues. V was cut by 3 bases and J by 1 base, with 7 bases left in between. CDR1 and CDR2 (germline): MNHEY, SMNVEV (reference sequence). CDR3 protein: CASSFDGSYEQYF. The CDR3 region has the DNA TGTGCCAGCAGTTTTGACGGATCCTACGAGCAGTACTTC.

In its sample, this clonotype was seen many times. The chain has TRBV27 and TRBJ2-1; 7 bases match TRBD2. The V and J ends lost 3 bases and 4 bases, in that order; junction bases with no gene match: 3. The CDR3 covers 14 residues. Germline V CDR1 and CDR2: MNHEY, SMNVEV (reference sequence). This CDR3 reads CASSFGAGYNEQFF. As DNA, the CDR3 is TGTGCCAGCAGTTTCGGAGCGGGGTACAATGAGCAGTTCTTC.

This clonotype was detected a few times. A read error is possible here, since a much larger clone lies one base away. The rearrangement uses TRBV6-1 and TRBJ2-7; 7 nucleotides align to TRBD1. The CDR3 spans 13 residues. Looked up from germline, CDR1 is MNHNS and CDR2 is SASEGT. The CDR3 region is CASTSLDRHEQSF. The CDR3 DNA is TGTGCCAGCACCTCTTTGGACAGGCACGAGCAGTCCTTC.

This clonotype was picked up many times. One end of the junction is discordant with germline, which a read error may explain. This rearrangement joins TRBV7-9 to TRBJ1-5; D not resolved. CDR1 SEHNR and CDR2 FQNEAQ come from the germline V gene (reference sequence). This CDR3 has 15 residues. The CDR3 sequence is CASSVAGRANQPQHF. The CDR3 nucleotides read TGTGCCAGCAGCGTAGCAGGCCGCGCTAATCAGCCCCAGCATTTT. Looking up the rest from reference TRBV7-9 and TRBJ1-5 gives the full variable domain: DTGVSQNPRHKITKRGQNVTFRCDPISEHNRLYWYRQTLGQGPEFLTYFQNEAQLEKSRLLSDRFSAERPKGSFSTLEIQRTEQGDSAMYLCASSVAGRANQPQHFGDGTRLSIL.

This clonotype was picked up many times. The chain combines TRBV29-1 with TRBJ1-3; a possible D gene is TRBD1 (5 bases). Germline-derived CDR1 and CDR2 are SQVTM and ANQGSEA. This CDR3 region has 13 residues. With 7 bases removed from V and 2 bases from J, the gap between germline ends came to 12 bases. Written as DNA, the CDR3 is TGCAGCGGTATGCAGGGAACTGGAAACACCATATATTTT. It codes for CSGMQGTGNTIYF. Together with reference TRBV29-1 and TRBJ1-3, the CDR3 gives the full variable domain: SAVISQKPSRDICQRGTSLTIQCQVDSQVTMMFWYRQQPGQSLTLIATANQGSEATYESGFVIDKFPISRPNLTFSTLTVSNMSPEDSSIYLCSGMQGTGNTIYFGEGSWLTVV.

This chain links TRBV28 with TRBJ2-6; TRBD2 aligns across 8 bases. This CDR3 region has 17 residues. J lost 0 bases, V lost 8 bases, and 9 bases had no gene match. Germline CDR1 and CDR2: MDHEN and SYDVKM. CDR3 amino acids: CASVPAGGVSGANVLTF. The CDR3 DNA reads as TGTGCCAGCGTCCCGGCGGGGGGCGTCTCTGGGGCCAACGTCCTGACTTTC.

This clonotype was observed many times. V and J are TRBV5-1 and TRBJ1-1, with D tentatively TRBD1 (5 bases). The CDR3 totals 13 residues. The V gene's germline CDR1 is SGHRS and CDR2 YFSETQ. V was trimmed by 4 bases and J by 2 bases, leaving 9 bases between them. The CDR3 DNA is TGCGCCAGCAGCCGGGACCGTAACACTGAAGCTTTCTTT. Amino acid sequence: CASSRDRNTEAFF.

This clonotype came up many times. This rearrangement joins TRBV5-1 to TRBJ2-1, with TRBD2 matching over 7 bases. CDR1 and CDR2 from the germline V gene are SGHRS and YFSETQ. V dropped 4 bases and J dropped 4; count of bases not matched to a gene: 14. The CDR3 loop spans 17 amino acids. The CDR3 DNA follows: TGCGCCAGCAGCCCGGAGGGGAGGGGAGTGGGGTACAATGAGCAGTTCTTC. Translated, it gives CASSPEGRGVGYNEQFF. Drawing the rest from reference TRBV5-1 and TRBJ2-1, the complete variable domain is KAGVTQTPRYLIKTRGQQVTLSCSPISGHRSVSWYQQTPGQGLQFLFEYFSETQRNKGNFPGRFSGRQFSNSRSEMNVSTLELGDSALYLCASSPEGRGVGYNEQFFGPGTRLTVL.

This clonotype was picked up many times. The chain joins TRBV29-1 to TRBJ1-6; D is unclear. CDR1 and CDR2 (germline): SQVTM, ANQGSEA. The CDR3 is 12 residues long. V was clipped by 7 bases and J by 7 bases, with 11 bases between them. The CDR3 sequence: CSAEGRNSPLHF. CDR3 bases: TGCAGCGCTGAGGGCCGAAATTCACCCCTCCACTTT.

This clonotype was detected many times. V and J are TRBV18 and TRBJ2-3; TRBD1 aligns across 8 bases. Trimming at V came to 5 bases and at J to 4 bases, leaving 2 bases not matched to a gene. The germline gives CDR1 KGHSH, CDR2 LQKENI. This CDR3 is 13 amino acids long. The CDR3 nucleotides read TGTGCCAGCTCAGGGACAGGCCCAGATACGCAGTATTTT. Its translation: CASSGTGPDTQYF.

This clonotype showed up many times. The chain is built from TRBV10-3 and TRBJ1-3, with D uncertain. The CDR3 loop spans 11 amino acids. Germline assignment: CDR1 ENHRY and CDR2 SYGVKD. V was pared by 8 bases and J by 2 bases, with 4 bases between. The CDR3: CAIRTGNTIYF. The CDR3 bases are TGTGCCATCCGTACTGGAAACACCATATATTTT.

This clonotype came up many times. This chain uses TRBV7-9 with TRBJ1-2; D is unresolved. Germline CDR1 SEHNR, CDR2 FQNEAQ (reference sequence). The CDR3 contains 14 residues. The V end was cut by 3 bases, the J end by 8 bases, with 16 bases between. The CDR3 nucleotides read TGTGCCAGCAGCTTTGTCCCCCCGCCGGAGGGCTACACCTTC. It specifies CASSFVPPPEGYTF.

This clonotype has a single count. The V call is TRBV2, the J call TRBJ2-3; perhaps TRBD2 as D (7 bases). Trimming took 7 bases from V and 2 from J, leaving 19 bases between them. Germline CDR1 reads SNHLY; CDR2 reads FYNNEI. This CDR3 contains 16 residues. The CDR3 coding sequence is TGTGCCAGCACCATAAGGGGGGGCGGGATCACAGATACGCAGTATTTT. Its translation: CASTIRGGGITDTQYF.

This clonotype was found a few times. The chain combines TRBV11-2 with TRBJ2-5, with TRBD1 matching 9 bases. V was clipped by 4 bases and J by 4 bases; unmatched bases: 4. The germline V gene has CDR1 SGHAT and CDR2 FQNNGV. CDR3 length: 14 residues. The CDR3 here is CASSSGQGGETQYF. CDR3 in DNA: TGTGCCAGCAGCTCGGGACAGGGAGGAGAGACCCAGTACTTC.

This clonotype was found a few times. This rearrangement joins TRBV14 to TRBJ1-6; D is unclear. The CDR3 sequence is 13 residues long. The germline gives CDR1 SGHDN, CDR2 FVKESK. The germline V and J ends were trimmed by 1 base and 7 bases, with 5 bases remaining between them. The CDR3 reads CASSQVGNSPLHF. CDR3 DNA sequence: TGTGCCAGCAGCCAAGTCGGGAATTCACCCCTCCACTTT.

This clonotype has ten or more counts. This chain connects TRBV19 to TRBJ2-2, with TRBD2 as a possible D gene (6 bases). CDR1 is LNHDA and CDR2 is SQIVND in the germline V gene (reference sequence). This CDR3 has 13 residues. V shed 9 bases and J shed 6 bases, with 14 bases lying between them. In DNA, the CDR3 is TGTGCCAGCGAGGGGAGGAGCTCCGGGGAGCTGTTTTTT. Translated, it gives CASEGRSSGELFF.